There are a few counts of the clone carrying this TCR beta chain. Its target is not known. Amplification from RNA transcripts yielded the TCR beta CDR3 regions. The library came from an HTBI-primed first-round RT-PCR and a second-round multiplex PCR. TCRdb fed the multiplex PCR reads into MiXCR, producing one record per CDR3 protein. The data hold about 500,000 distinct CDR3 sequences, with around an eighth observed a single time. The source of the sample is a study of Graves' ophthalmopathy and Graves' hyperthyroidism. At the level of the study: Peripheral blood sampling occurred at initial diagnosis, before any treatment. General study results and limits: Most thyroid clonotypes expanded beyond 0.001 frequency were also found in blood. The model predicted ophthalmopathy progression with 65% to 71% sensitivity and around 72% specificity.

In this cohort, patients with other autoimmune diseases, uncontrolled infections, pregnancy or lactation were excluded. Material: blood. This receptor was obtained from a woman aged 25 to 39 with Graves' ophthalmopathy.

In nucleotides, the CDR3 is TGTGCCAGCAGTTTAAAAGGACAGGGACGGGGTTCACCCCTCCACTTT. This sequence encodes CASSLKGQGRGSPLHF. The chain employs TRBV27 and TRBJ1-6; the match to TRBD1 covers 8 bases. CDR3 length: 16 residues. Unmatched junction bases numbered 9, after V lost 2 bases and J lost 9 bases. The germline V gene encodes CDR1 MNHEY and CDR2 SMNVEV (reference sequence).